These 23 T cell receptor beta chains were all obtained from the same sample, sequenced in a study of T cells after yellow fever vaccination. TCRdb reprocessed the 5' RACE reads with MiXCR, giving one entry per CDR3 protein. Altogether hundreds of thousands of distinct CDR3 sequences are present, 21% being singletons, with the ten largest covering approximately 15%. The source was PBMCs, collected roughly 20 days after the first yellow fever vaccination. These receptors all stem from a man younger than 30 who received the YFV17D yellow fever vaccine.

At least ten counts were recorded for this clonotype. The rearrangement joins TRBV4-1 to TRBJ2-5; unclear D gene. V lost 6 bases and J 5 bases, leaving 13 bases between the germline ends. Germline V CDR1 and CDR2: MGHRA, YSYEKL. The length of the CDR3 is 13 residues. In DNA form, the CDR3 reads TGCGCCAGCAGTTTGGTTCCCCCGGAGACCCAGTACTTC. This codes for CASSLVPPETQYF.

The CDR3: CASRPQLAGGLDEQFF. In nucleotides, the CDR3 is TGTGCCAGCAGGCCCCAACTAGCGGGGGGTTTGGATGAGCAGTTCTTC. The chain couples TRBV12-3 or TRBV12-4 to TRBJ2-1; TRBD2 matches 12 bases. This CDR3 is built from 16 residues. Germline trimming cut 6 bases from V and 8 bases from J; bases unmatched to any gene: 11.

The V and J genes are TRBV21-1 and TRBJ2-7; TRBD1, the table's D call, was not compared with the DNA. TRBV21-1 is given as a pseudogene. The CDR3 has 11 amino acids. The CDR3 reads CASLPRGVQYF. Written as DNA, the CDR3 is TGTGCCAGCCTCCCTCGGGGGGTGCAGTACTTC.

This clonotype was counted only a few times. This chain joins TRBV7-3 and TRBJ2-1, with 7 bases identical to TRBD1. Germline V gene data show CDR1 as SGHTA and CDR2 as FQGTGA. J was trimmed by 8 bases and V by 2 bases; bases with no gene match: 6. CDR3 length equals 14 residues. The DNA of the CDR3 is TGTGCCAGCAGCTTAGGAAGGGGGCGCGATGAGCAGTTCTTC. This translates into CASSLGRGRDEQFF.

The gene calls are TRBV5-1 and TRBJ1-4; no definite D call. Trimming removed 4 bases at V and 6 bases at J, with 10 bases between. Per germline, CDR1 SGHRS and CDR2 YFSETQ. The CDR3 contains 13 residues. CDR3 residues: CASSREGYEKLFF. CDR3 coding DNA: TGCGCCAGCAGCCGGGAGGGTTATGAAAAACTGTTTTTT.

The chain couples TRBV5-6 to TRBJ2-2; D possibly uses TRBD1 or TRBD2 (5 bases each). The CDR3 runs 16 residues. The V gene lost 0 bases and the J gene lost 6 bases, with 15 bases spanning the gap. Per germline, CDR1 SGHDT and CDR2 YYEEEE. CDR3 DNA sequence: TGTGCCAGCAGCTTGGCGGGACCTTTCGTGGCCGGGGAGCTGTTTTTT. This encodes CASSLAGPFVAGELFF.

The chain employs TRBV14 and TRBJ1-2; D not resolved. This CDR3 spans 13 amino acids. Germline V CDR1 and CDR2: SGHDN, FVKESK. V lost 4 bases, J lost 6 bases, and 12 bases lay in between. The CDR3 is CASSPRRLDGYTF. CDR3 DNA: TGTGCCAGCAGCCCGAGGAGGCTGGATGGCTACACCTTC.

The J gene is TRBJ2-1, the V gene TRBV5-6; TRBD1 agrees at 11 bases. The germline V gene encodes CDR1 SGHDT and CDR2 YYEEEE. After removal of 4 bases from V and 15 bases from J, the junction contained 3 bases not matched to a gene. This CDR3 has 11 residues. CDR3 in DNA: TGTGCCAGCAGCCGGGGGACAGGGGGGTTCTTC. It translates to CASSRGTGGFF.

The chain recombines TRBV19 with TRBJ2-3; D gene unclear. Trimming left V 3 bases short and J 1 base short, with 11 bases between. The germline CDR1 and CDR2 sequences are LNHDA and SQIVND (reference sequence). The CDR3 has 15 amino acids. The CDR3: CASSMYGLGTDTQYF. The CDR3 DNA reads as TGTGCCAGTAGTATGTATGGGCTTGGCACAGATACGCAGTATTTT.

This chain links TRBV19 with TRBJ1-1; possible D gene TRBD1, 5 bases. Germline-derived CDR1 and CDR2 are LNHDA and SQIVND (reference sequence). V was cut by 6 bases and J by 1 base, with 15 bases left in between. This CDR3 region has 15 residues. CDR3 residues: CASSRPTASNTEAFF. As DNA, the CDR3 is TGTGCCAGTAGCCGACCGACAGCATCGAACACTGAAGCTTTCTTT.

V gene TRBV7-9 combines with J gene TRBJ2-1; 7 bases fit TRBD1. The V segment lost 7 bases and the J segment 0 bases; nucleotides outside the gene matches: 9. The germline V gene encodes CDR1 SEHNR and CDR2 FQNEAQ (reference sequence). The CDR3 is made up of 16 amino acids. The CDR3 sequence is CASTPSTGASYNEQFF. The CDR3 bases are TGTGCCAGCACCCCCTCTACAGGGGCCTCCTACAATGAGCAGTTCTTC.

In this sample, this clonotype turned up a few times. This chain links TRBV7-9 with TRBJ1-6; no definite D call. This CDR3 is 14 amino acids long. CDR1 is SEHNR and CDR2 is FQNEAQ in the germline V gene (reference sequence). Trimming took 1 base from V and 8 from J, leaving 9 bases between them. CDR3 in amino acids: CASSLVLLDSPLHF. For the CDR3, the DNA is TGTGCCAGCAGCTTAGTCCTCCTGGATTCACCCCTCCACTTT.

This clonotype has just a few counts. The rearrangement links TRBV19 to TRBJ2-1; TRBD1 matches at 9 bases. This CDR3 is 15 amino acids long. The V gene end was trimmed by 5 bases and the J gene end by 2 bases; junction bases not matched to a gene: 4. Germline V CDR1 and CDR2: LNHDA, SQIVND (reference sequence). CDR3 sequence: CASSVGQGPYNEQFF. CDR3 bases: TGTGCCAGTAGTGTGGGACAGGGTCCCTACAATGAGCAGTTCTTC.

This clonotype was found a few times. The rearrangement links TRBV6-5 to TRBJ2-3; TRBD2 matches 9 bases. The V gene end was trimmed by 0 bases and the J gene end by 4 bases; junction bases not matched to a gene: 5. The CDR3 length is 16 residues. Germline V gene lookup returns CDR1 MNHEY and CDR2 SVGAGI. The CDR3 is CASSYSAGGPPDTQYF. The CDR3 DNA is TGTGCCAGCAGTTACTCGGCGGGGGGGCCCCCAGATACGCAGTATTTT.

This clonotype is a singleton in its sample. The chain carries TRBV9 and TRBJ2-5; either TRBD1 or TRBD2 may supply D (6 bases each). CDR3 length: 15 amino acids. CDR1 is SGDLS and CDR2 is YYNGEE in the germline V gene. Trimming took 0 bases from V and 9 from J, leaving 18 bases between them. The CDR3, as DNA: TGTGCCAGCAGCGTAGAAGTTTCGGGGGCGGAGCCCCAGTACTTC. It yields the protein CASSVEVSGAEPQYF.

V and J are TRBV3-1 and TRBJ2-7, with 7 positions matching TRBD1. Germline V gene sequence: CDR1 LGHDT, CDR2 YNNKEL (reference sequence). Losses at the gene ends were 1 base for V and 7 bases for J; bases not matched to a gene: 10. The CDR3 has 15 residues. As DNA, the CDR3 is TGTGCCAGCAGCCAAGGTGTTGTAGGGGGCGAAGAGCAGTACTTC. Translating it yields CASSQGVVGGEEQYF.

This clonotype was seen a handful of times. This rearrangement joins TRBV5-1 to TRBJ2-1; TRBD1 matches 10 bases. J gave up 0 bases and V 4 bases, and 16 bases lay outside the gene matches. This CDR3 has 20 residues. Germline CDR1 and CDR2: SGHRS and YFSETQ. The CDR3 DNA reads TGCGCCAGCAGCCATAAACCGGGACAGGGGACTCCTAGCTCCTACAATGAGCAGTTCTTC. Amino acids: CASSHKPGQGTPSSYNEQFF. Together with reference TRBV5-1 and TRBJ2-1, the CDR3 gives the full variable domain: KAGVTQTPRYLIKTRGQQVTLSCSPISGHRSVSWYQQTPGQGLQFLFEYFSETQRNKGNFPGRFSGRQFSNSRSEMNVSTLELGDSALYLCASSHKPGQGTPSSYNEQFFGPGTRLTVL.

J is TRBJ1-1 and V is TRBV18, with no clear D. V was cut by 5 bases and J by 1 base, with 11 bases left in between. The CDR3 extends over 14 amino acids. Germline V CDR1 and CDR2: KGHSH, LQKENI. The CDR3 sequence: CASSGPFENTEAFF. In DNA form, the CDR3 reads TGTGCCAGCTCAGGCCCTTTCGAGAACACTGAAGCTTTCTTT. Based on the CDR3 plus reference TRBV18 and TRBJ1-1, the full variable domain is NAGVMQNPRHLVRRRGQEARLRCSPMKGHSHVYWYRQLPEEGLKFMVYLQKENIIDESGMPKERFSAEFPKEGPSILRIQQVVRGDSAAYFCASSGPFENTEAFFGQGTRLTVV.

Many counts were recorded for this clonotype. V and J are TRBV7-2 and TRBJ2-1, with TRBD1 identical over 7 bases. The CDR3 has 14 residues. The ends lost 6 bases at V and 9 bases at J; junction bases unmatched: 11. Germline CDR1 is SGHTA and CDR2 is FQGNSA. CDR3 amino acids: CASSRGPPRGEQFF. CDR3 sequence (DNA): TGTGCCAGCAGTAGGGGGCCCCCCAGGGGTGAGCAGTTCTTC.

There are many counts of this clonotype. This chain uses TRBV4-1 with TRBJ2-7; TRBD1 matches 11 bases. CDR1 and CDR2 (germline): MGHRA, YSYEKL. Trimming cost V 5 bases and J 4 bases; bases outside gene matches: 1. The CDR3 is 13 residues long. DNA of the CDR3: TGCGCCAGCAGCGGGACAGGGGGTTACGAGCAGTACTTC. It yields the protein CASSGTGGYEQYF.

The rearrangement joins TRBV7-8 to TRBJ2-1, with no clear D. The germline gives CDR1 SGHVS, CDR2 FQNEAQ. CDR3 length: 15 amino acids. V lost 7 bases, J lost 10 bases, and 23 bases lay in between. This CDR3 reads CASTGRMVEPSEQFF. The CDR3 DNA follows: TGTGCCAGCACCGGGCGAATGGTCGAACCTTCGGAGCAGTTCTTC.

This clonotype was recorded a few times. This sequence joins TRBV7-9 and TRBJ2-7; D possibly corresponds to TRBD1 (5 bases). V shed 4 bases and J shed 6 bases, with 22 bases lying between them. The CDR3 has 16 residues. Germline V lookup: CDR1 SEHNR, CDR2 FQNEAQ (reference sequence). CDR3 sequence reads: CASSYPYRQGGREQYF. The DNA of the CDR3 is TGTGCCAGCAGCTACCCCTATAGGCAGGGTGGCCGCGAGCAGTACTTC.

The CDR3 DNA is TGCAGTGCTAGAGATTGGGCTAGGACCTCCTACGAGCAGTACTTC. It specifies CSARDWARTSYEQYF. This chain joins TRBV20-1 and TRBJ2-7; D remains unclear. The CDR3 has 15 amino acids. The V and J ends lost 0 bases and 0 bases respectively, with 12 bases between them. The germline CDR1 and CDR2 sequences are DFQATT and SNEGSKA (reference sequence).